Each of the 10 T cell receptor beta chains below was sequenced from the same sample in a study of cytomegalovirus exposure and HLA in healthy donors. The PCR ran on 60 Vbeta and 13 Jbeta primers. Profiled with immunoSEQ multiplex PCR; TCRdb holds only in-frame clones, not every one. The repertoire holds about 130,000 clones, with about 81% as singletons. Sample: PBMCs. The receptors originated from a woman aged 25 to 39 in good health and CMV-seronegative.

The chain has TRBV2 and TRBJ1-1, with TRBD1 matching over 10 bases. CDR3 length: 14 residues. J was trimmed by 6 bases and V by 6 bases; bases with no gene match: 7. CDR1 and CDR2 (germline): SNHLY, FYNNEI. CDR3 region: CASSPGQGRAEAFF. The CDR3, as DNA: TGTGCCAGCAGCCCGGGACAGGGGCGCGCTGAAGCTTTCTTT.

The genes are TRBV19 and TRBJ2-1; D ambiguous. This CDR3 region has 15 residues. Trimming shortened V by 1 base and J by 2 bases, and 9 bases separated the two germline ends. Per germline, CDR1 LNHDA and CDR2 SQIVND (reference sequence). The CDR3 reads CASSIAVTAYNEQFF. The CDR3 DNA is TGTGCCAGTAGTATAGCTGTAACAGCCTACAATGAGCAGTTCTTC. The full variable domain, completed using reference TRBV19 and TRBJ2-1, is DGGITQSPKYLFRKEGQNVTLSCEQNLNHDAMYWYRQDPGQGLRLIYYSQIVNDFQKGDIAEGYSVSREKKESFPLTVTSAQKNPTAFYLCASSIAVTAYNEQFFGPGTRLTVL.

This clone has only one observation. The chain employs TRBV5-1 and TRBJ2-3, with 12 nucleotides matching TRBD2. V trimming: 2 bases; J trimming: 5 bases; junction bases outside the gene matches: 6. CDR1 and CDR2 (germline): SGHRS, YFSETQ. The CDR3 covers 16 residues. Here the CDR3 reads CASSLSSGGGQDTQYF. The CDR3, as DNA: TGCGCCAGCAGCTTATCTAGCGGGGGGGGCCAAGATACGCAGTATTTT.

The chain uses TRBV29-1 and TRBJ2-3; TRBD2 agrees at 9 bases. Germline CDR1 is SQVTM and CDR2 is ANQGSEA. The CDR3 runs to 15 residues. CDR3 sequence: CAGGARGGPTDTQYF. The CDR3, as DNA: TGCGCGGGGGGGGCAAGGGGGGGACCCACAGATACGCAGTATTTT.

This clone was seen once. This sequence joins TRBV5-1 and TRBJ1-4, with D possibly being TRBD1 (6 bases). This CDR3 spans 15 amino acids. Trimming removed 4 bases from V and 0 bases from J, with 10 bases in between. Germline CDR1 reads SGHRS; CDR2 reads YFSETQ. CDR3 amino acids: CASSGGGATNEKLFF. In DNA form, the CDR3 reads TGCGCCAGCAGCGGGGGCGGAGCAACTAATGAAAAACTGTTTTTT.

This clone was detected only once. The chain employs TRBV5-1 and TRBJ2-1; D gene ambiguous. V gave up 4 bases and J gave up 4 bases, with 6 bases separating them. Germline CDR1 reads SGHRS; CDR2 reads YFSETQ. The CDR3 sequence is 12 residues long. CDR3 DNA sequence: TGCGCCAGCAGCCTCCAGTACAATGAGCAGTTCTTC. Its protein is CASSLQYNEQFF.

V usage is TRBV4-1 and J usage is TRBJ1-5; a weak D match, TRBD1 (5 bases). CDR3 size: 14 residues. V lost 2 bases and J 3 bases, leaving 8 bases between the germline ends. Looked up from germline, CDR1 is MGHRA and CDR2 is YSYEKL. The CDR3 spells CASSQPGYNQPQHF. In DNA, the CDR3 is TGCGCCAGCAGCCAACCAGGGTACAATCAGCCCCAGCATTTT.

The sample holds one count of this clone. The rearrangement joins TRBV5-1 to TRBJ2-1; the match to TRBD2 covers 8 bases. Germline V CDR1 and CDR2: SGHRS, YFSETQ. The V and J ends lost 0 bases and 4 bases, in that order; junction bases with no gene match: 6. CDR3 length equals 16 residues. Written as DNA, the CDR3 is TGCGCCAGCAGCTTGGGGAACAGCGGGGGTTACAATGAGCAGTTCTTC. This codes for CASSLGNSGGYNEQFF.

V gene TRBV2 combines with J gene TRBJ2-1, with 13 bases aligning to TRBD2. The CDR3 covers 14 residues. CDR1 is SNHLY, CDR2 FYNNEI, per germline. V was pared by 5 bases and J by 9 bases, with 4 bases of the junction left unmatched. The CDR3 is CASSWTSGSGEQFF. In DNA form, the CDR3 reads TGTGCCAGCAGTTGGACTAGCGGGAGTGGTGAGCAGTTCTTC.

The DNA of the CDR3 is TGTGCCAGCAGCTCGAAAAACGGGGGGTACGAGCAGTACTTC. As protein: CASSSKNGGYEQYF. This chain links TRBV13 with TRBJ2-7, with 7 bases matching TRBD2. Germline values: CDR1 PRHDT, CDR2 FYEKMQ (reference sequence). The CDR3 is made up of 14 amino acids. The V gene end was trimmed by 4 bases and the J gene end by 4 bases; junction bases not matched to a gene: 7.